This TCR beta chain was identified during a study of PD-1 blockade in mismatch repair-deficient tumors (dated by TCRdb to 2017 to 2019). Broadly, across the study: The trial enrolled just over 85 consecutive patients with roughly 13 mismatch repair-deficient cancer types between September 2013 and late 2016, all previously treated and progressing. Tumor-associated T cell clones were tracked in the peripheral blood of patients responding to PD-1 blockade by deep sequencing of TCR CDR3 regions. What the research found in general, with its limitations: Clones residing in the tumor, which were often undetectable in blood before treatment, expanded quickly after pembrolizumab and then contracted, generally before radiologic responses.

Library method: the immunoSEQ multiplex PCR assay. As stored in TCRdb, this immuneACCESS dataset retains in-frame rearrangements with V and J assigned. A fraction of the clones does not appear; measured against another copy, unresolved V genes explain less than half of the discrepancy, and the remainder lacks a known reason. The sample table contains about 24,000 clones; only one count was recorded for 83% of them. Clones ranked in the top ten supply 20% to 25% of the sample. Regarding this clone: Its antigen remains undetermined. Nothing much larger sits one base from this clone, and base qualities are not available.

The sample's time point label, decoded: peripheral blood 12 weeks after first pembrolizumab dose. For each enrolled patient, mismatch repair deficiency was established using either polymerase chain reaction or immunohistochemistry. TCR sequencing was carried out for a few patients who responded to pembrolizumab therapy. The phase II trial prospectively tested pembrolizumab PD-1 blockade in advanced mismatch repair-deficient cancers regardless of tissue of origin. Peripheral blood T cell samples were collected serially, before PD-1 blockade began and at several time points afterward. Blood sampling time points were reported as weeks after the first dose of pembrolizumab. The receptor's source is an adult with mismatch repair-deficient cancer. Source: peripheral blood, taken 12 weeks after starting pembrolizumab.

The DNA sequence is TGTGCCAGCAGCCTAACCAGTGGACAGGGGGGGTATTTT. This codes for CASSLTSGQGGYF. The V gene is TRBV11-2 and the J gene is TRBJ2-3; the central 10 bases match TRBD1. In the germline V gene, CDR1 corresponds to SGHAT and CDR2 to FQNNGV. The CDR3, from cysteine to phenylalanine, totals 13 residues. This entry keeps only the CDR3 DNA: 39 bases, framed from base 1. Trimmed from V: 5 bases; trimmed from J: 14 bases; junction bases lacking a gene match: 10. The variable domain in full, with residues beyond the CDR3 obtained from the reference TRBV11-2 and TRBJ2-3 genes, is EAGVAQSPRYKIIEKRQSVAFWCNPISGHATLYWYQQILGQGPKLLIQFQNNGVVDDSQLPKDRFSAERLKGVDSTLKIQPAKLEDSAVYLCASSLTSGQGGYFGPGTRLTVL.